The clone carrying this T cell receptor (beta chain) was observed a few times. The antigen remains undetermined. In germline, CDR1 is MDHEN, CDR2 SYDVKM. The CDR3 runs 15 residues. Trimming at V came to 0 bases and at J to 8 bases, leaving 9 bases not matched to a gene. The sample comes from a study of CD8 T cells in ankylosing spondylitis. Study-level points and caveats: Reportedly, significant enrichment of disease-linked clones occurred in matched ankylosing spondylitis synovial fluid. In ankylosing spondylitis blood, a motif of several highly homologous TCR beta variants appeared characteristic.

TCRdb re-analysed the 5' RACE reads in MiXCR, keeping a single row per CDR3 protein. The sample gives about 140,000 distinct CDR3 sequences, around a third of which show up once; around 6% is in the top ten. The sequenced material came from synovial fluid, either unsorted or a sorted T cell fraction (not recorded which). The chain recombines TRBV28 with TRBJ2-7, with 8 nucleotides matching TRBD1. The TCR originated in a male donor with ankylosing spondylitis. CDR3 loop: CASSLWTGAPTKQYF. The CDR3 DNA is TGTGCCAGCAGTTTATGGACAGGGGCCCCTACTAAGCAGTACTTC.